This TCR beta chain was documented in a study of blood T cell repertoires in COVID-19. Study information: From the United States, Italy and Spain came samples of acute and convalescent COVID-19.

V lost 1 base and J lost 4, with 8 bases in between. The length of the CDR3 is 13 residues. Germline V gene lookup returns CDR1 SGHAT and CDR2 FQNNGV. The assay was immunoSEQ multiplex PCR, and TCRdb's table has in-frame clones only and misses some. This repertoire shows about 260,000 clones, over 80% found once; its top ten account for roughly 10%. The chain is built from TRBV11-2 and TRBJ2-7; possibly TRBD2 for D (6 bases). The specimen was peripheral blood. This sequence originates from a woman aged 70 to 79 with COVID-19, enrolled during active disease. CDR3 DNA sequence: TGTGCCAGCAGCTTAGTTGGAGGGTACGAGCAGTACTTC. This translates into CASSLVGGYEQYF.